Listed below are T cell receptor beta chains from one sample, sequenced in a study of cytomegalovirus exposure and HLA in healthy donors. The assay was immunoSEQ multiplex PCR, and TCRdb's table has in-frame clones only and misses some. The sample table includes around 100,000 clones. The sequenced sample consisted of PBMCs. The receptors shown here come from a man aged 35-49 years in good health and CMV-seronegative. CDR3s include the opening cysteine and the closing phenylalanine or tryptophan. A D gene is named only where the DNA matches it firmly.

V gene	D gene	J gene	CDR3 protein	CDR3 DNA
TRBV7-6	.	TRBJ2-7	CASSSHSYEQYF	TGTGCCAGCAGCTCCCACTCGTACGAGCAGTACTTC
TRBV27	.	TRBJ2-2	CASSLEVIGELFF	TGTGCCAGCAGTTTAGAGGTTATCGGGGAGCTGTTTTTT
TRBV9	TRBD2	TRBJ2-7	CASSVGLPIPGGTYEQYF	TGTGCCAGCAGCGTAGGGCTCCCCATTCCGGGAGGAACCTACGAGCAGTACTTC
TRBV29-1	TRBD1	TRBJ2-7	CSVQRGTGLNEQYF	TGCAGCGTTCAAAGAGGGACAGGGCTAAACGAGCAGTACTTC
TRBV6-5	.	TRBJ2-5	CASSSSRRTTQYF	TGTGCCAGCAGTTCTTCCAGGCGAACGACCCAGTACTTC
TRBV5-8	TRBD1	TRBJ2-1	CASSRTGMSYNEQFF	TGTGCCAGCAGCCGGACAGGGATGAGCTACAATGAGCAGTTCTTC
TRBV15	.	TRBJ2-7	CATSRDRNSADEQYF	TGTGCCACCAGCAGAGATCGAAATAGCGCGGACGAGCAGTACTTC
TRBV6-1	TRBD1	TRBJ2-2	CASSGDSTGELFF	TGTGCCAGCAGTGGGGACAGTACCGGGGAGCTGTTTTTT
TRBV7-9	TRBD1	TRBJ2-3	CASSLGRDRGSSTDTQYF	TGTGCCAGCAGCCTAGGTCGGGACAGGGGATCTAGCACAGATACGCAGTATTTT
TRBV11-3	.	TRBJ1-5	CASSLEEGTHNQPQHF	TGTGCCAGCAGCTTAGAAGAGGGAACCCATAATCAGCCCCAGCATTTT
TRBV20-1	.	TRBJ1-2	CSAENYGYTF	TGCAGTGCAGAGAACTATGGCTACACCTTC
TRBV19	TRBD1	TRBJ1-1	CASTYRGMGTEAFF	TGTGCCAGTACTTACAGGGGGATGGGGACTGAAGCTTTCTTT
TRBV19	.	TRBJ1-1	CASSIDLAQPVMNTEAFF	TGTGCCAGTAGTATAGATCTAGCACAGCCAGTTATGAACACTGAAGCTTTCTTT
TRBV18	TRBD1	TRBJ2-7	CASSPLQSGTGGSEQYF	TGTGCCAGCTCACCTCTCCAGTCTGGGACAGGGGGCAGCGAGCAGTACTTC
TRBV10-1	TRBD2	TRBJ2-1	CASSDGTGGNNEQFF	TGCGCCAGCAGTGATGGTACGGGGGGAAACAATGAGCAGTTCTTC
TRBV28	.	TRBJ2-1	CASSLRLPNEQFF	TGTGCCAGCAGTTTAAGACTACCCAATGAGCAGTTCTTC
TRBV5-6	TRBD1	TRBJ1-1	CASSYTGAIMNTEAFF	TGTGCCAGCAGCTATACAGGGGCAATTATGAACACTGAAGCTTTCTTT
TRBV4-1	TRBD1	TRBJ1-1	CASSQGDRWNTEAFF	TGCGCCAGCAGCCAAGGGGACAGGTGGAACACTGAAGCTTTCTTT
TRBV2	TRBD1	TRBJ1-1	CAGRQGAEAFF	TGTGCCGGTCGACAGGGGGCTGAAGCTTTCTTT
TRBV27	TRBD2	TRBJ2-1	CASSLGLAESYNEQFF	TGTGCCAGCAGTTTAGGACTAGCGGAGAGCTACAATGAGCAGTTCTTC
TRBV28	TRBD1	TRBJ1-2	CASKGGEGYTF	TGTGCCAGCAAAGGGGGCGAGGGCTACACCTTC
TRBV6-5	TRBD1	TRBJ1-1	CASRPTGLMNTEAFF	TGTGCCAGCAGGCCGACAGGGCTGATGAACACTGAAGCTTTCTTT
TRBV4-2	TRBD2	TRBJ2-3	CASSQSRSGGFTDTQYF	TGTGCCAGCAGCCAAAGTCGTAGCGGGGGGTTCACAGATACGCAGTATTTT
TRBV6-5	.	TRBJ1-4	CASSLREFNEKLFF	TGTGCCAGCAGTTTACGGGAGTTCAATGAAAAACTGTTTTTT
TRBV13	.	TRBJ1-6	CASSLFSGAGTYNSPLHF	TGTGCCAGCAGCTTATTTTCGGGCGCGGGAACCTATAATTCACCCCTCCACTTT
TRBV5-4	.	TRBJ2-1	CASSSTGHNEQFF	TGTGCCAGCAGCTCGACAGGCCACAATGAGCAGTTCTTC
TRBV18	TRBD1	TRBJ1-4	CASSPSGTAREKLFF	TGTGCCAGCTCCCCATCCGGGACAGCAAGGGAAAAACTGTTTTTT
TRBV11-2	TRBD2	TRBJ2-1	CASSLGRLAGGGDEQFF	TGTGCCAGCAGCTTAGGGAGACTAGCGGGCGGCGGAGATGAGCAGTTCTTC